Sequencing of this T cell receptor (beta chain) was carried out in a study of blood T cell repertoires in COVID-19. As for the study in general: The origin of the acute and convalescent COVID-19 samples was the United States, Italy and Spain. Sources were T cells, B-cell-depleted T cells, or PBMCs; the material itself was cDNA or gDNA.

As processed by the authors: Amplification of reference gene primers was used by the study to estimate nucleated cell counts. Assay used: immunoSEQ multiplex PCR; TCRdb lists only in-frame clones, some missing. V, J and clone size are taken as reported in that table, and D and trimming were inferred from the DNA itself. The sample has about 140,000 clones; around 80% are singletons. This CDR3 region has 15 residues. The germline V gene has CDR1 LGHDT and CDR2 YNNKEL (reference sequence). V gave up 3 bases and J gave up 0 bases, with 9 bases separating them. The specimen was peripheral blood. This clonotype originated in a man aged 50-59 years with acute or convalescent COVID-19. The chain uses TRBV3-1 (or the pseudogene TRBV3-2) and TRBJ2-1; the D gene is possibly TRBD2 (5 bases). CDR3 sequence (DNA): TGTGCCAGCAGCCATACCCGGGACTCCTACAATGAGCAGTTCTTC. Its translation is CASSHTRDSYNEQFF.